These 4 T cell receptor beta chains were all obtained from the same sample, sequenced in a study of CD8 T cells in ankylosing spondylitis. Study results and caveats: Blood from ankylosing spondylitis patients appeared to carry a characteristic roughly 8-variant TCR beta motif.

MiXCR, applied by TCRdb to the 5' RACE reads, yields one record per CDR3 protein. The sample holds around 490,000 distinct CDR3 sequences, approximately 5% seen once. Their antigen targets remain unknown. Material: blood, either unsorted or a sorted T cell fraction (not recorded which). The receptors derive from a male donor with ankylosing spondylitis.

This clonotype has a count of ten or more. The chain couples TRBV7-3 to TRBJ1-2; D is undetermined. V lost 2 bases, J lost 4 bases, and 11 bases lay in between. The CDR3 contains 14 residues. Germline CDR1 reads SGHTA; CDR2 reads FQGTGA. CDR3 protein: CASSLDPARYGYTF. The CDR3 DNA sequence: TGTGCCAGCAGCTTAGACCCAGCGCGCTATGGCTACACCTTC.

This clonotype has ten or more counts. The rearrangement joins TRBV12-3 or TRBV12-4 to TRBJ1-1; D remains ambiguous. The CDR3 is made up of 14 amino acids. The V gene lost 0 bases and the J gene lost 4 bases, with 9 bases spanning the gap. Written as DNA, the CDR3 is TGTGCCAGCAGTTTAGCGCTAACGGTCACTGAAGCTTTCTTT. Amino acids: CASSLALTVTEAFF.

The rearrangement joins TRBV30 to TRBJ2-1, with D tentatively TRBD1 or TRBD2 (5 bases each). The CDR3 has 16 amino acids. The germline V gene encodes CDR1 GTSNPN and CDR2 SVGIG (reference sequence). Between the trimmed V and J ends, which lost 3 bases and 1 base, there was a span of 16 bases. CDR3 coding DNA: TGTGCCTGGAGCCGTACTTGGGGCGGGTCCTACAATGAGCAGTTCTTC. Its protein product is CAWSRTWGGSYNEQFF.

This clonotype was seen repeatedly, ten times or more. V is TRBV27 and J is TRBJ2-3; D might be TRBD2 (6 bases). V lost 5 bases, J lost 0 bases, and 12 bases lay in between. This CDR3 comprises 15 residues. CDR1 MNHEY and CDR2 SMNVEV come from the germline V gene (reference sequence). This CDR3 reads CASSERVWSTDTQYF. DNA for the CDR3: TGTGCCAGCAGTGAGCGGGTTTGGAGCACAGATACGCAGTATTTT.